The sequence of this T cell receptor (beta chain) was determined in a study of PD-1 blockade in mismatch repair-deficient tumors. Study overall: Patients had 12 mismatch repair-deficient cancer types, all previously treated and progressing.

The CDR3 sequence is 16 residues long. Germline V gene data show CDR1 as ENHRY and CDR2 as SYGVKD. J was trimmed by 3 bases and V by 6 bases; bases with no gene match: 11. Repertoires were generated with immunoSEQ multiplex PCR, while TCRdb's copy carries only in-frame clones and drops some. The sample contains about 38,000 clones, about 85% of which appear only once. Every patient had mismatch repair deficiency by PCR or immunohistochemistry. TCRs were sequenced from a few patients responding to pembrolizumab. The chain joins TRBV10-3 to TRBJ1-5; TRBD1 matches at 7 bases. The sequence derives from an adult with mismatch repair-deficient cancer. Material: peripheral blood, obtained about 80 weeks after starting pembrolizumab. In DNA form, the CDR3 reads TGTGCCATCAGCCCCTACCCGACAGGGATCAATCAGCCCCAGCATTTT. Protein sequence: CAISPYPTGINQPQHF.